The T cell receptor (beta chain) under discussion was sequenced for a study of preoperative IRX-2 immunotherapy in early breast cancer. The treatment was: preoperative locoregional IRX-2 cytokine immunotherapy. Preoperative locoregional IRX-2 cytokine immunotherapy was tested in the phase Ib source study. Using immunoSEQ multiplex PCR, the repertoire was profiled, and TCRdb retains in-frame clones only, with some absent. The table records 90,000 to 100,000 clones, more than 80% of them present only once. The CDR3 spans 16 residues. Germline V lookup: CDR1 SGHRS, CDR2 YFSETQ. The ends were cut back, 5 bases at V and 1 base at J, with 19 bases in the middle.

The sequencing used tumor tissue, collected after IRX-2 immunotherapy. The chain is built from TRBV5-1 and TRBJ2-7; perhaps TRBD2 as D (5 bases). This TCR derives from a human donor with breast cancer. Written as DNA, the CDR3 is TGCGCCAGCAGTAGTGAGGGCCCAGTTAAATCCTACGAGCAGTACTTC. The encoded protein is CASSSEGPVKSYEQYF.